A selection of T cell receptor beta chains follows, all from one sample in a study of T-cell reconstitution after alpha-beta-depleted transplantation in children. In TCRdb, the PCR reads were re-called with MiXCR into one record per CDR3 protein. The sample has roughly 500,000 distinct CDR3 sequences; about 33% are singletons. The sequencing used PBMCs from the stem cell graft donor, collected from the stem cell graft. All receptors come from a human donor who donated a stem cell graft to a child with aplastic anemia. The CDR3 runs from the conserved cysteine through the conserved F or W. Each record gives: D gene, V gene, J gene, clone size, CDR3 protein, CDR3 DNA. D genes are given only for firm matches. Some rows mark clone size as missing; the rest say once, few, many or name a class of expanded clone.

>NA|TRBV21-1|TRBJ1-2|NA
CASSLEFFYGYTF
TGTGCCAGCAGCTTGGAGTTCTTCTATGGCTACACCTTC
>NA|TRBV7-9|TRBJ1-3|few
CASSLPGGTTGNTIYF
TGTGCCAGCAGCCTCCCCGGGGGAACCACTGGAAACACCATATATTTT
>TRBD1|TRBV30|TRBJ1-1|NA
CAWSSLGQANTEAFF
TGTGCCTGGAGCTCTTTGGGACAGGCCAACACTGAAGCTTTCTTT
>NA|TRBV4-3|TRBJ2-5|NA
CASSQETDRQETQYF
TGCGCCAGCAGCCAAGAGACGGACAGACAAGAGACCCAGTACTTC
>NA|TRBV6-1|TRBJ2-1|few
CASSPPAVGGKDEQFF
TGTGCCAGCAGTCCCCCGGCGGTAGGGGGGAAGGATGAGCAGTTCTTC
>NA|TRBV29-1|TRBJ1-1|few
CSVVGSLATEAFF
TGCAGCGTGGTGGGGAGTCTTGCTACTGAAGCTTTCTTT
>NA|TRBV14|TRBJ2-3|NA
CASSQDWSLASTDTQYF
TGTGCCAGCAGCCAAGATTGGTCGCTAGCTAGCACAGATACGCAGTATTTT
>TRBD2|TRBV28|TRBJ2-5|NA
CASTGASGSVLETQYF
TGTGCCAGCACGGGGGCTAGCGGGAGTGTGCTGGAGACCCAGTACTTC
>TRBD1|TRBV10-1|TRBJ2-1|NA
CASSDNGQGVYEQFF
TGCGCCAGCAGCGACAACGGACAGGGGGTTTATGAGCAGTTCTTC
>TRBD2|TRBV20-1|TRBJ2-3|few
CSAEELAGGYPDTQYF
TGCAGTGCTGAGGAGCTAGCGGGAGGTTACCCAGATACGCAGTATTTT
>TRBD1|TRBV29-1|TRBJ2-3|NA
CSVDPTGWPDTQYF
TGCAGCGTTGATCCGACAGGGTGGCCAGATACGCAGTATTTT
>TRBD2|TRBV28|TRBJ2-1|few
CASSYSGRALEQFF
TGTGCCAGCAGTTATAGCGGGAGGGCTCTTGAGCAGTTCTTC
>TRBD2|TRBV30|TRBJ2-1|NA
CAWRNLAGGTNEQFF
TGTGCCTGGAGAAATTTAGCGGGAGGGACGAATGAGCAGTTCTTC
>NA|TRBV6-2/TRBV6-3|TRBJ1-2|few
CASSPGGFLDHYGYTF
TGTGCCAGCAGCCCGGGAGGGTTTCTGGACCACTATGGCTACACCTTC
>TRBD1|TRBV27|TRBJ1-6|NA
CASSPTGAPYNSPLHF
TGTGCCAGCAGTCCGACAGGGGCGCCTTATAATTCACCCCTCCACTTT
>TRBD2|TRBV5-1|TRBJ2-5|few
CASSLGASGSRETQYF
TGCGCCAGCAGCTTGGGTGCTAGCGGGAGTCGGGAGACCCAGTACTTC
>NA|TRBV29-1|TRBJ2-2|few
CSVEQGSAGELFF
TGCAGCGTTGAGCAGGGCTCGGCCGGGGAGCTGTTTTTT
>NA|TRBV18|TRBJ1-2|few
CASSPSRTDANYGYTF
TGTGCCAGCTCACCATCAAGGACAGACGCAAACTATGGCTACACCTTC
>NA|TRBV24-1|TRBJ2-5|few
CATSDLRAETQYF
TGTGCCACCAGTGATTTAAGGGCCGAGACCCAGTACTTC
>TRBD1|TRBV5-1|TRBJ1-2|few
CASSLGGLGGQGRYGYTF
TGCGCCAGCAGCCTTGGGGGTCTTGGGGGACAGGGGCGATATGGCTACACCTTC
>NA|TRBV25-1|TRBJ1-2|NA
CASSEYGKNYGYTF
TGTGCCAGCAGTGAATATGGCAAAAACTATGGCTACACCTTC
>NA|TRBV2|TRBJ2-3|NA
CASFPDTQYF
TGTGCCAGCTTCCCAGATACGCAGTATTTT
>NA|TRBV21-1|TRBJ2-7|few
CASSKGGEPYEQYF
TGTGCCAGCAGCAAAGGGGGGGAACCCTACGAGCAGTACTTC
>TRBD2|TRBV5-8|TRBJ2-5|few
CASRGVSGRGETQYF
TGTGCCAGCAGGGGCGTTAGCGGGAGGGGCGAGACCCAGTACTTC
>NA|TRBV11-1|TRBJ2-1|NA
CASSLVTQGYNEQFF
TGTGCCAGCAGCTTAGTAACCCAGGGGTACAATGAGCAGTTCTTC
>TRBD2|TRBV12-3/TRBV12-4|TRBJ2-1|NA
CASRTGLAGGNEQFF
TGTGCCAGCAGGACGGGACTAGCGGGAGGGAATGAGCAGTTCTTC
>TRBD1|TRBV27|TRBJ2-7|NA
CASSLRTGGFYEQYF
TGTGCCAGCAGTCTACGGACAGGGGGCTTCTACGAGCAGTACTTC
>NA|TRBV20-1|TRBJ1-2|NA
CSADSLRGAYGYTF
TGCAGTGCGGATTCCCTCAGGGGCGCCTATGGCTACACCTTC
>NA|TRBV12-3/TRBV12-4|TRBJ2-3|few
CASSFGQGHDTQYF
TGTGCCAGCAGTTTCGGTCAGGGTCACGATACGCAGTATTTT
>NA|TRBV6-5|TRBJ1-5|NA
CASSYLGGNQPQHF
TGTGCCAGCAGTTACCTCGGCGGCAATCAGCCCCAGCATTTT
>NA|TRBV5-5|TRBJ2-6|NA
CASSLSWQNSGANVLTF
TGTGCCAGCAGCTTGTCCTGGCAAAACTCTGGGGCCAACGTCCTGACTTTC